This TCR beta chain was obtained from a study of blood T cells in healthy people across ages. CDR3 size: 15 residues. Germline CDR1 reads SGHRS; CDR2 reads YFSETQ. Findings of the study overall: Naive T cell percentage and TCR beta diversity correlated strongly. When one million T cells were used, diversity estimates were thought to be underestimates.

A second PCR, run for about 7 to 11 cycles, used a sample-barcoded 5' primer plus a J-beta primer mix. Unique molecular identifiers of 12 random nucleotides labeled each cDNA. One entry per CDR3 protein results from TCRdb running MiXCR on the 5' RACE reads. This sample has 650,000 to 1,000,000 distinct CDR3 sequences, with under 40% found just once. As regards this clonotype: The antigen remains unidentified. A much more abundant neighbour one base away suggests this may be a read error.

Researchers isolated at least 6 million PBMCs per sample. The material sequenced was blood. The chain has TRBV5-1 and TRBJ2-5; a possible D gene is TRBD2 (5 bases). The sequence came from a man aged 18 to 29 in good health. The CDR3 spells CAGSYAGLWSETQYF. CDR3 coding DNA: TGCGCCGGCAGCTACGCCGGACTGTGGAGTGAGACCCAGTACTTC.